This T cell receptor beta chain was obtained from a study of identical twins. Germline loops: CDR1 LGHNA, CDR2 YNFKEQ. V dropped 1 base and J dropped 4; count of bases not matched to a gene: 4. This CDR3 has 15 residues. TCRdb passed the 5' RACE reads through MiXCR, listing each CDR3 protein once. The sample lists around 370,000 distinct CDR3 sequences, approximately 8.8% occurring once. The clonotype originates from a woman in her fifties or sixties in good health. Sequencing was performed on naive T cells sorted from blood. V usage is TRBV4-2 and J usage is TRBJ1-5; the match to TRBD1 covers 7 bases. The DNA of the CDR3 is TGTGCCAGCAGCCAAGGAGGGGGCGGGAATCAGCCCCAGCATTTT. The encoded protein is CASSQGGGGNQPQHF.